The 25 T cell receptor beta chains below come from one sample, sequenced in a study of response to subunit inactivated influenza vaccine. TCRdb passed the RT-PCR reads through MiXCR, listing each CDR3 protein once. The sample yields more than 450,000 distinct CDR3 sequences, about 11% seen once. This same sample was also part of a study on T cells expressing NK-cell markers. As that study records: The cDNA for TCR beta came from 5'RACE template switching with UMIs.

The specimen comprised PBMCs from blood, sampled on the day of vaccination. The receptors originated from a man aged 45-60 years who received an inactivated influenza vaccine.

Concerning this clonotype: This sequence may be a read error, since a much larger clone differs from it by one base. The chain combines TRBV5-1 with TRBJ2-5; weak D call: TRBD2 (5 bases). Trimming pared 0 bases from V and 3 bases from J, leaving 12 bases between. The CDR3 runs to 15 residues. Germline assignment: CDR1 SGHRS and CDR2 YFSETQ. The CDR3 DNA reads TGCGCCAGCAGCTTGGTTGGGGTGGAGGAAGAGACCCAGTACTTC. This codes for CASSLVGVEEETQYF.

V gene TRBV4-1 combines with J gene TRBJ1-6; 10 bases map to TRBD1. J lost 9 bases, V lost 2 bases, and 4 bases had no gene match. This CDR3 comprises 15 residues. Germline V gene sequence: CDR1 MGHRA, CDR2 YSYEKL. CDR3 nucleotide sequence: TGCGCCAGCAGCCAACTGACAGGGGGCGGTTCACCCCTCCACTTT. It codes for CASSQLTGGGSPLHF.

The V call is TRBV29-1, the J call TRBJ2-1, with unresolved D. Germline V gene lookup returns CDR1 SQVTM and CDR2 ANQGSEA. Trimming left V 3 bases short and J 10 bases short, with 13 bases between. There are 12 residues in the CDR3. Here the CDR3 reads CSVDKIGREQFF. The CDR3 DNA reads TGCAGCGTTGATAAGATTGGTAGGGAGCAGTTCTTC.

In its sample, this clonotype was seen a few times. This chain uses TRBV5-8 with TRBJ2-7; the D is unclear. Trimming removed 0 bases at V and 6 bases at J, with 7 bases between. Looked up from germline, CDR1 is SGHTS and CDR2 is YDEGEE. The CDR3 length is 12 residues. The CDR3, as DNA: TGTGCCAGCAGCTTGGCGGTTGGCGAGCAGTACTTC. Translated, it gives CASSLAVGEQYF.

This clonotype has more than one count but fewer than ten. The chain carries TRBV25-1 and TRBJ2-2; D is unresolved. Germline lookup yields CDR1 MGHDK and CDR2 SYGVNS. The CDR3 contains 13 residues. Trimming shortened V by 4 bases and J by 6 bases, and 9 bases separated the two germline ends. DNA of the CDR3: TGTGCCAGCAGTGCCCACTTGGCCGGGGAGCTGTTTTTT. Translated, it gives CASSAHLAGELFF.

This chain joins TRBV28 and TRBJ2-3; D is uncertain. Germline V gene data show CDR1 as MDHEN and CDR2 as SYDVKM. The CDR3 runs 17 residues. Trimming removed 3 bases at V and 4 bases at J, with 20 bases between. CDR3 DNA: TGTGCCAGCAGTTTGGGGAAGGGAAGGAGTTCGGCAGATACGCAGTATTTT. It specifies CASSLGKGRSSADTQYF.

This clonotype was seen ten or more times. The chain has TRBV20-1 and TRBJ2-7; 9 positions agree with TRBD1. Germline V lookup: CDR1 DFQATT, CDR2 SNEGSKA (reference sequence). V shed 0 bases, J shed 4 bases, and the junction held 7 bases outside the gene matches. The CDR3 loop spans 15 amino acids. CDR3 protein: CSARDSRTGVYEQYF. CDR3 DNA sequence: TGCAGTGCTAGAGATTCCCGGACAGGGGTTTACGAGCAGTACTTC.

In this sample, this clonotype turned up a few times. The chain joins TRBV7-2 to TRBJ2-3; tentatively, D is TRBD2 (6 bases). V was clipped by 5 bases and J by 1 base, with 19 bases between them. The CDR3 has 17 amino acids. The germline V gene has CDR1 SGHTA and CDR2 FQGNSA. CDR3 sequence (DNA): TGTGCCAGCAGCCCGGTTCCGGGACTCGGGGGCACAGATACGCAGTATTTT. Translation: CASSPVPGLGGTDTQYF.

This clonotype turned up a few times. The chain links TRBV18 to TRBJ2-1; D gene ambiguous. Trimming removed 1 base from V and 7 bases from J, with 8 bases in between. CDR3 length: 13 amino acids. The germline V gene has CDR1 KGHSH and CDR2 LQKENI. The CDR3 nucleotides read TGTGCCAGCTCACCACAGCCTAGGAATGAGCAGTTCTTC. As protein: CASSPQPRNEQFF.

This clonotype was seen more than once but under ten times. The chain couples TRBV7-9 to TRBJ2-7; D possibly uses TRBD1 or TRBD2 (5 bases each). Germline CDR1 SEHNR, CDR2 FQNEAQ (reference sequence). Trimming took 5 bases from V and 6 from J, leaving 14 bases between them. The CDR3 has 13 residues. The chain's CDR3 is CASSLGTGTEQYF. The CDR3 DNA sequence: TGTGCCAGCAGCCTCGGGACGGGCACCGAGCAGTACTTC.

In this sample, this clonotype turned up a few times. The chain employs TRBV6-2 or TRBV6-3 and TRBJ2-7; D assignment may be TRBD1 or TRBD2 (5 bases each). The CDR3 length is 15 residues. Trimming stripped 1 base from V and 2 bases from J, with 12 bases between. CDR1 and CDR2 from the germline V gene are MNHEY and SVGEGT. The CDR3 spells CASSYFGTHPYEQYF. In DNA, the CDR3 is TGTGCCAGCAGTTACTTCGGGACCCATCCCTACGAGCAGTACTTC.

This chain links TRBV5-1 with TRBJ2-3, with TRBD2 identical over 10 bases. In germline, CDR1 is SGHRS, CDR2 YFSETQ. This CDR3 has 14 amino acids. The junction had 3 bases not matched to a gene; V was cut back by 7 bases and J by 1 base. Written as DNA, the CDR3 is TGCGCCAGCCGAAGCGGGGGGGGCACAGATACGCAGTATTTT. It yields the protein CASRSGGGTDTQYF.

The gene calls are TRBV28 and TRBJ2-5; TRBD1 agrees at 7 bases. Germline V gives CDR1 MDHEN, CDR2 SYDVKM. Unmatched junction bases numbered 5, after V lost 8 bases and J lost 5 bases. The CDR3 length is 12 residues. DNA of the CDR3: TGTGCCAGCGGCAGGGGGTTCGAGACCCAGTACTTC. Translation: CASGRGFETQYF.

The chain employs TRBV5-4 and TRBJ2-1; possibly TRBD1 for D (6 bases). Germline CDR1 is SGHNT and CDR2 is YYREEE (reference sequence). The CDR3 spans 15 residues. Trimming shortened V by 7 bases and J by 2 bases, and 16 bases separated the two germline ends. CDR3 sequence: CASGLDRGTYNEQFF. In DNA form, the CDR3 reads TGTGCCAGCGGGTTGGATAGGGGGACCTACAATGAGCAGTTCTTC.

The DNA of the CDR3 is TGTGCCAGCAGCTTCCGGGGGTTGGTCCAAGAGACCCAGTACTTC. Encoded protein: CASSFRGLVQETQYF. V is TRBV7-2 and J is TRBJ2-5; D is perhaps TRBD2 (6 bases). Germline assignment: CDR1 SGHTA and CDR2 FQGNSA. The CDR3 contains 15 residues. Trimming stripped 3 bases from V and 1 base from J, with 12 bases between.

The gene calls are TRBV7-7 and TRBJ2-3; D unclear. This CDR3 has 15 residues. Germline CDR1 and CDR2: SSHAT and FNYEAQ (reference sequence). The V end lost 5 bases, the J end lost 4 bases, and 16 bases lay between the germline ends. CDR3 DNA sequence: TGTGCCAGCAGCAAGACACCGAAGGAGTCAGATACGCAGTATTTT. Its translation is CASSKTPKESDTQYF.

Many counts were recorded for this clonotype. The chain links TRBV28 to TRBJ2-5; unclear D gene. The CDR3 has 15 residues. Germline assignment: CDR1 MDHEN and CDR2 SYDVKM. V was trimmed by 3 bases and J by 2 bases, leaving 13 bases between them. CDR3 DNA: TGTGCCAGCAGTTTGGTGCTGGGGTCGCAAGAGACCCAGTACTTC. Translated, it gives CASSLVLGSQETQYF.

V usage is TRBV11-2 and J usage is TRBJ2-3, with 7 bases fitting TRBD2. This CDR3 comprises 18 residues. V lost 3 bases, J lost 6 bases, and 18 bases stayed unmatched. Germline assignment: CDR1 SGHAT and CDR2 FQNNGV. CDR3 protein: CASSFSGTTMVAMDTQYF. The CDR3 bases are TGTGCCAGCAGCTTCTCCGGGACTACCATGGTTGCGATGGATACGCAGTATTTT.

The chain is built from TRBV29-1 and TRBJ2-1; D call uncertain. The ends were cut back, 7 bases at V and 6 bases at J, with 13 bases in the middle. The V gene's germline CDR1 is SQVTM and CDR2 ANQGSEA. There are 12 residues in the CDR3. The CDR3 here is CSAQRSANEQFF. In nucleotides, the CDR3 is TGCAGCGCCCAGCGCTCCGCCAATGAGCAGTTCTTC.

The J gene is TRBJ2-3, the V gene TRBV23-1; the match to TRBD1 covers 9 bases. TRBV23-1 is an open reading frame whose function is uncertain. After removal of 10 bases from V and 4 bases from J, the junction contained 12 bases not matched to a gene. There are 15 residues in the CDR3. The chain's CDR3 is CANPPGTGRADTQYF. The CDR3 DNA is TGCGCCAACCCACCCGGGACAGGGAGGGCAGATACGCAGTATTTT.

V is TRBV12-3 or TRBV12-4 and J is TRBJ1-1, with a weak D call TRBD1 (6 bases). The CDR3 spans 14 residues. With 4 bases removed from V and 4 bases from J, the gap between germline ends came to 13 bases. CDR3 sequence reads: CASSSQGSSTEAFF. CDR3 nucleotide sequence: TGTGCCAGCAGTTCACAGGGATCCTCCACTGAAGCTTTCTTT.

The V and J genes are TRBV11-2 and TRBJ2-7, with 9 bases aligning to TRBD1. CDR3 size: 20 residues. From germline, CDR1 is SGHAT and CDR2 FQNNGV. Trimming at V came to 4 bases and at J to 1 base, leaving 20 bases not matched to a gene. DNA of the CDR3: TGTGCCAGCAGCTCGAGACGCAACCGGGACAGGGAAAGCCGATCCTACGAGCAGTACTTC. Amino acids: CASSSRRNRDRESRSYEQYF.

This clonotype was seen a few times. The chain combines TRBV7-2 with TRBJ1-4, with a tentative D call TRBD1 (5 bases). This CDR3 is 13 amino acids long. CDR1 is SGHTA, CDR2 FQGNSA, per germline. Trimming removed 5 bases from V and 8 bases from J, with 12 bases in between. The CDR3 here is CASSRVGTEKLFF. In DNA form, the CDR3 reads TGTGCCAGCAGCCGGGTGGGGACCGAAAAACTGTTTTTT.

The chain is built from TRBV9 and TRBJ2-5; D may be TRBD1 (6 bases). V lost 4 bases to trimming and J lost 2 bases, with 21 bases between them. The V gene's germline CDR1 is SGDLS and CDR2 YYNGEE. The CDR3 is 17 residues long. CDR3: CASSSRPSTGAQETQYF. The DNA for the CDR3 is TGTGCCAGCAGCTCCCGACCTTCGACAGGAGCGCAAGAGACCCAGTACTTC.

The chain carries TRBV2 and TRBJ2-3; tentatively, D is TRBD2 (6 bases). From germline, CDR1 is SNHLY and CDR2 FYNNEI. This CDR3 comprises 14 residues. V was trimmed by 7 bases and J by 2 bases, leaving 13 bases between them. This CDR3 reads CASILLAPTDTQYF. The CDR3 region has the DNA TGTGCCAGCATTCTTCTAGCGCCCACAGATACGCAGTATTTT.